This T cell receptor beta chain is from a study of T cell responses to AZD1222 COVID-19 vaccine. Whole-study context: Both about-4-week and about-12-week second-dose recipients were combined.

Only in-frame clones appear in the TCRdb table, and some are missing; sequencing was by immunoSEQ multiplex PCR. The sample contains 100,000 to 130,000 clones, roughly 90% of which appear only once. CDR1 is MNHEY, CDR2 SVGEGT, per germline. V lost 4 bases and J 3 bases, leaving 7 bases between the germline ends. The CDR3 runs to 13 residues. This clonotype was obtained from an adult in good health. The chain has TRBV6-2 or TRBV6-3 and TRBJ1-3; no clear D. This material consisted of peripheral blood, taken on day 0 of AZD1222 vaccination. The CDR3 loop is CASSWGFGNTIYF. The CDR3 DNA follows: TGTGCCAGCAGTTGGGGATTTGGAAACACCATATATTTT.